This T cell receptor (beta chain) was sequenced in a study of patients and donors after allogeneic stem cell transplantation. MiXCR, run by TCRdb on the RT-PCR reads, gives a single entry per CDR3 protein. Seen here are approximately 160,000 distinct CDR3 sequences, around 30% observed once, and the top ten hold 2.5% to 3.5%. The trim removed 0 bases at V and 3 bases at J, leaving 7 bases unmatched. Germline V CDR1 and CDR2: SGHRS, YFSETQ. The CDR3 sequence is 16 residues long. The chain joins TRBV5-1 to TRBJ2-7, with 9 bases matching TRBD1. Input material: blood, either unsorted or a sorted T cell fraction (not recorded which). This TCR came from a human donor who was either an allogeneic HSCT recipient or a stem cell or donor lymphocyte infusion donor (not recorded which). It is not recorded whose cells these are; they may come from a transplant donor. As DNA, the CDR3 is TGCGCCAGCAGCTTGGACGTGGACAGGGGATTCTACGAGCAGTACTTC. Residues: CASSLDVDRGFYEQYF.